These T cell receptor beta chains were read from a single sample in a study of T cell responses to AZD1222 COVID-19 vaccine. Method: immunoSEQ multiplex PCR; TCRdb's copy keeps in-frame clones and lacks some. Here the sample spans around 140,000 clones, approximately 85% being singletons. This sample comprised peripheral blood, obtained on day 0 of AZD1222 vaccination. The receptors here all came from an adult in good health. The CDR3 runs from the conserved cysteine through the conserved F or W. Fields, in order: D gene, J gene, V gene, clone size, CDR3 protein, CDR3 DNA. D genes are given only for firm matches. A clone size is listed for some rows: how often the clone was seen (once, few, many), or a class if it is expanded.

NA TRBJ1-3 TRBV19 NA CASNIGVRGNTIYF TGTGCCAGTAACATCGGGGTGCGGGGAAACACCATATATTTT
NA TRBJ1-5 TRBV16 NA CASSQTGTRFGMRNQPQHF TGTGCCAGCAGCCAAACCGGGACACGGTTCGGGATGCGCAATCAGCCCCAGCATTTT
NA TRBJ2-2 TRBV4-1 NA CASSQGLGELFF TGCGCCAGCAGCCAAGGGTTAGGGGAGCTGTTTTTT
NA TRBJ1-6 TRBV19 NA CASSKQASSPLHF TGTGCCAGTAGTAAACAGGCAAGTTCACCCCTCCACTTT
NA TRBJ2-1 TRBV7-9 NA CASSLESGWDEQFF TGTGCCAGCAGCTTAGAGTCAGGGTGGGATGAGCAGTTCTTC
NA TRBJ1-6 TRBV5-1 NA CASSLDQVSPLHF TGCGCCAGCAGCTTGGATCAGGTTTCACCCCTCCACTTT
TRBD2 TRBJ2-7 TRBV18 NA CASSPELLAGGLSYEQYF TGTGCCAGCTCACCGGAACTTCTAGCGGGGGGTCTCTCCTACGAGCAGTACTTC
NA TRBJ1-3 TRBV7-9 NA CASSSEQGSRFSGNTIYF TGTGCCAGCAGCTCAGAACAGGGCTCCCGATTCTCTGGAAACACCATATATTTT
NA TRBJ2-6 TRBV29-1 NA CSARRGSGANVLTF TGCAGCGCACGCAGGGGCTCTGGGGCCAACGTCCTGACTTTC
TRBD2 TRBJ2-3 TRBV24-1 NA CATALAGEDTQYF TGTGCCACCGCACTAGCGGGAGAGGATACGCAGTATTTT
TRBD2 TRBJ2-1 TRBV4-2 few CASSPASGGVVYNEQFF TGTGCCAGCAGCCCGGCCAGCGGGGGGGTAGTTTACAATGAGCAGTTCTTC
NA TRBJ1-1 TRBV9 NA CASSLTGQNTEAFF TGTGCCAGCAGCCTGACAGGCCAGAACACTGAAGCTTTCTTT